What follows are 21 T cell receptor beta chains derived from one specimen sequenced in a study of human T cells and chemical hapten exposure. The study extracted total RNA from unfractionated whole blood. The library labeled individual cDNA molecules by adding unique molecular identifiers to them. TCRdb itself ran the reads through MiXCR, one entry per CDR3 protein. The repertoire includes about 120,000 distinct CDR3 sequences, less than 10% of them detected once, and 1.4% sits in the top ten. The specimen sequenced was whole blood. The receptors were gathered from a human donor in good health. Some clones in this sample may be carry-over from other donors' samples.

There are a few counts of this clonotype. The CDR3 DNA sequence: TGTGCCAGCATTTCATACGTGGCCCCTACTGAGCAGTTCTTC. Its translation is CASISYVAPTEQFF. This chain links TRBV6-2 or TRBV6-3 with TRBJ2-1, with D uncertain. Trimming left V 7 bases short and J 9 bases short, with 19 bases between. There are 14 residues in the CDR3. Looked up from germline, CDR1 is MNHEY and CDR2 is SVGEGT.

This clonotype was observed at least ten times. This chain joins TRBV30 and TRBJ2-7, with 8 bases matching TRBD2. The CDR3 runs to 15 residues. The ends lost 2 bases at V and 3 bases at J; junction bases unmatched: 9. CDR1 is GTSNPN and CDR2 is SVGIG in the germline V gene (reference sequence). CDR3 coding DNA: TGTGCCTGGAGTCGAGGTGGGACTAGTCACTACGAGCAGTACTTC. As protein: CAWSRGGTSHYEQYF.

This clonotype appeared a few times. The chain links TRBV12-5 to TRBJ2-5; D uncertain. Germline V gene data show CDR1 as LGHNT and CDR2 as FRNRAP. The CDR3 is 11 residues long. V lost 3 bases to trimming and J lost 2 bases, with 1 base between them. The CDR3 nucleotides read TGTGCTAGTGGTTTTCAAGAGACCCAGTACTTC. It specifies CASGFQETQYF.

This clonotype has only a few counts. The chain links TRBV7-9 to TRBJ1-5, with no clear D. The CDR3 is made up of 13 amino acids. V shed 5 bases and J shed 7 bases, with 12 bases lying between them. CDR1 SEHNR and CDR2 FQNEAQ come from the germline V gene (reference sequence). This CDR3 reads CASSLTYSQPQHF. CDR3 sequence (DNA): TGTGCCAGCAGCCTGACGTATAGCCAGCCCCAGCATTTT.

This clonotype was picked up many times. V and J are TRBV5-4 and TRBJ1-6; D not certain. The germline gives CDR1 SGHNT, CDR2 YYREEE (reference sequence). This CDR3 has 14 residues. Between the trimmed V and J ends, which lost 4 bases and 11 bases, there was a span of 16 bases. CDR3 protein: CASSPEGVSAPLHF. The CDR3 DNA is TGTGCCAGCAGCCCCGAGGGTGTTAGTGCACCCCTCCACTTT.

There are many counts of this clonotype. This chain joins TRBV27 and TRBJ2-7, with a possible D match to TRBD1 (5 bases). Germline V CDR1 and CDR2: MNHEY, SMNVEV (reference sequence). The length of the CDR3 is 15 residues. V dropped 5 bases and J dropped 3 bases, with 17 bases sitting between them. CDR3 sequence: CASSPLSAGIYEQYF. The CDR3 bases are TGTGCCAGCAGTCCGCTCTCCGCAGGGATCTACGAGCAGTACTTC.

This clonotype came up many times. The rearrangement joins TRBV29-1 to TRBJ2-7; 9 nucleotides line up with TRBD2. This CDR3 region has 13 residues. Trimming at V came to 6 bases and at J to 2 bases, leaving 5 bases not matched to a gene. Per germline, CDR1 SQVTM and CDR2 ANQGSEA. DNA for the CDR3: TGCAGCGTGGGGTCTAGCGGGACCTACGAGCAGTACTTC. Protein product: CSVGSSGTYEQYF.

CDR3 nucleotide sequence: TGTGCCAGCAGCCAAGATCCAGTAATGGAGACCCAGTACTTC. This codes for CASSQDPVMETQYF. The chain has TRBV3-1 and TRBJ2-5, with D unresolved. Germline CDR1 and CDR2: LGHDT and YNNKEL (reference sequence). Trimming removed 0 bases at V and 5 bases at J, with 10 bases between. This CDR3 has 14 residues.

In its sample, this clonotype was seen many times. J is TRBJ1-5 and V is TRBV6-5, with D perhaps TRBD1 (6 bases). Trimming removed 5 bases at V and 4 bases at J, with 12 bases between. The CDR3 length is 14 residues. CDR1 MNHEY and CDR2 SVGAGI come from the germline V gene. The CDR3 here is CASSPTGYNQPQHF. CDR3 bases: TGTGCCAGCAGTCCTACAGGGTATAATCAGCCCCAGCATTTT.

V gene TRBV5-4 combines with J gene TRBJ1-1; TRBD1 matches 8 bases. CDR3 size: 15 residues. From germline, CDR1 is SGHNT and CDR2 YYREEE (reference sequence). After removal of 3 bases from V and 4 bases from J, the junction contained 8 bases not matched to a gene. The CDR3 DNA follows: TGTGCCAGCAGCTCGAAGACAGGGGCGGGCACTGAAGCTTTCTTT. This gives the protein CASSSKTGAGTEAFF.

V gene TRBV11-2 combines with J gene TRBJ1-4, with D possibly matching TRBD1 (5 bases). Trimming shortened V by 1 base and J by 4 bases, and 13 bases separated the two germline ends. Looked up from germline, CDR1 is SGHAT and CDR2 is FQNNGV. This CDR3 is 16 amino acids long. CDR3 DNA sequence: TGTGCCAGCAGCTTAGTGGCAGGGTGGATTAATGAAAAACTGTTTTTT. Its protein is CASSLVAGWINEKLFF.

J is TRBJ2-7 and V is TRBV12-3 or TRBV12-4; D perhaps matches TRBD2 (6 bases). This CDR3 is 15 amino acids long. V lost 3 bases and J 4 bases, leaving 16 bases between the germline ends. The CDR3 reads CASSFDRERSYEQYF. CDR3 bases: TGTGCCAGCAGTTTCGACCGGGAGAGGAGTTACGAGCAGTACTTC.

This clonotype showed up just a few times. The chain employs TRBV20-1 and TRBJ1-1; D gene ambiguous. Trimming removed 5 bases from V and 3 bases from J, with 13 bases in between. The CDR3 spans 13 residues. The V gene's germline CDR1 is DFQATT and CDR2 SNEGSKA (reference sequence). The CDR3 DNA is TGCAGTGCTCCACCTCCTCCGCACACTGAAGCTTTCTTT. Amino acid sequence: CSAPPPPHTEAFF.

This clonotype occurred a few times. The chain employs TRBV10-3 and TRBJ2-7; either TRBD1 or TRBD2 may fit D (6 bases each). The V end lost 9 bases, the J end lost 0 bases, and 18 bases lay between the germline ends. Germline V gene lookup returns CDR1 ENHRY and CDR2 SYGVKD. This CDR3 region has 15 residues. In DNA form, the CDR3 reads TGTGCCATATGTGGGGGCGGAGGGAGCTCCTACGAGCAGTACTTC. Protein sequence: CAICGGGGSSYEQYF.

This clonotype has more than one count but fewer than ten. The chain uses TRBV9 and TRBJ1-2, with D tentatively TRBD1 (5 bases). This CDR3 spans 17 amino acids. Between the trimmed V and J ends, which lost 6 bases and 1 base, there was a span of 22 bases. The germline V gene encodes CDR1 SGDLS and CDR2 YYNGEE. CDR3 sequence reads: CASTRGSSWGINYGYTF. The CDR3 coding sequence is TGTGCCAGCACCCGGGGGAGCAGTTGGGGAATTAACTATGGCTACACCTTC.

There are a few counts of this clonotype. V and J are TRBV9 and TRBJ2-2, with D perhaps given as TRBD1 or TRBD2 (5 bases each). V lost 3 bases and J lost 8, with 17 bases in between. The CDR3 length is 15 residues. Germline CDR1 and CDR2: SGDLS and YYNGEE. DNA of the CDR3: TGTGCCAGCAGCGAGGGGACCTTGCTTGCAGGGGAGCTGTTTTTT. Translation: CASSEGTLLAGELFF.

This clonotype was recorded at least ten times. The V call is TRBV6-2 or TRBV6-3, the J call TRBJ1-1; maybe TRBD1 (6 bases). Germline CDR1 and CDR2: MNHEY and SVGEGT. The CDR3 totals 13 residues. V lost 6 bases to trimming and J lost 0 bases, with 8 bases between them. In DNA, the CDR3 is TGTGCCAGCAGACAGGGATTGAACACTGAAGCTTTCTTT. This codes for CASRQGLNTEAFF.

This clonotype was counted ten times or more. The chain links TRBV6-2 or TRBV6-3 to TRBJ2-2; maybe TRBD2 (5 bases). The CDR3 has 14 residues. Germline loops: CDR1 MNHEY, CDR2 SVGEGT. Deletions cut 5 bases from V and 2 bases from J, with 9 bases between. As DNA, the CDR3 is TGTGCCAGCAGTGAGGGAGCAAACACCGGGGAGCTGTTTTTT. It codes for CASSEGANTGELFF.

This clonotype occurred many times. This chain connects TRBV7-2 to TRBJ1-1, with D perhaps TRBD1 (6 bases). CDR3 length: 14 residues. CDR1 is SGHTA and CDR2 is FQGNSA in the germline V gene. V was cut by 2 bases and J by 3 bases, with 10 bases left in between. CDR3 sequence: CASSLSGDYTEAFF. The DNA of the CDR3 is TGTGCCAGCAGCTTATCAGGGGATTACACTGAAGCTTTCTTT.

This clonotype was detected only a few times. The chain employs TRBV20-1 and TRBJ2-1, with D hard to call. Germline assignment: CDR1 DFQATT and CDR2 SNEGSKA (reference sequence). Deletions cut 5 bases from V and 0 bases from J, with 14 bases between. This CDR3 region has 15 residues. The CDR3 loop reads CSAPSGGSSYNEQFF. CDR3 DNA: TGCAGTGCTCCGAGTGGCGGCAGCTCCTACAATGAGCAGTTCTTC.

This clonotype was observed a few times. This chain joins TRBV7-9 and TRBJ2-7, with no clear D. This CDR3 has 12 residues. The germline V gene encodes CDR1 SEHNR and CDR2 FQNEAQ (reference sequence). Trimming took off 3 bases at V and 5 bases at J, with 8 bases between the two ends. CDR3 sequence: CASSFLGNEQYF. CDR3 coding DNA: TGTGCCAGCAGCTTTTTGGGCAACGAGCAGTACTTC.